The rows below give T cell receptor beta chains drawn from one sample of a study of shared clonotypes between healthy human individuals. Libraries were prepared by immunoSEQ multiplex PCR; TCRdb keeps only in-frame clonotypes and omits some of them. The sample carries about 1 million clones, approximately 72% recorded once. Sequencing input: memory CD4+ T cells sorted from blood. Source of these receptors: a man aged 18 to 30 in good health. Each CDR3 is given with its conserved first and last residue. The order of the fields is J gene, V gene, CDR3 length, D gene, clone size, CDR3 protein. The D gene is left open where the match is weak. Some rows mark clone size as missing; the rest say once, few, many or name a class of expanded clone.

TRBJ2-5,TRBV9,15,TRBD2,.,CASSVSGMERETQYF
TRBJ2-7,TRBV12-5,15,.,.,CASGLDSAPPYEQYF
TRBJ2-1,TRBV27,15,.,.,CASRWDIRSYNEQFF
TRBJ2-2,TRBV27,15,TRBD2,.,CASSRASGITGELFF
TRBJ1-5,TRBV6-5,13,TRBD1,once,CASGQGVRQPQHF
TRBJ2-5,TRBV28,13,.,.,CASSPEWRETQYF
TRBJ2-2,TRBV18,19,TRBD2,.,CASSLRLAGARSNTGELFF
TRBJ2-5,TRBV4-1,14,TRBD2,once,CASSQRGGQETQYF
TRBJ1-4,TRBV18,15,TRBD1,.,CASSPTGTDNEKLFF
TRBJ1-3,TRBV5-3,15,.,.,CARSWRGPSENTIYF
TRBJ2-7,TRBV7-2,17,TRBD1,.,CASSPRTGKGSSYEQYF
TRBJ2-5,TRBV5-4,13,.,.,CASSLWDQETQYF
TRBJ1-4,TRBV27,14,.,.,CASSLRAPLGKLFF
TRBJ2-7,TRBV2,16,.,.,CASSALGSGDYYEQYF
TRBJ1-2,TRBV28,13,TRBD1,few,CASSPRQGRGYTF
TRBJ2-7,TRBV5-1,15,TRBD1,.,CASSGGQGAGDEQYF
TRBJ1-1,TRBV19,15,.,.,CASSPSGTGFAEAFF
TRBJ2-1,TRBV7-2,16,TRBD1,once,CASSLRRDRANNEQFF
TRBJ2-1,TRBV7-9,15,TRBD2,once,CASSFWLAGGNEQFF
TRBJ2-3,TRBV7-9,14,TRBD1,once,CASSTGTGADTQYF
TRBJ2-7,TRBV7-2,15,TRBD1,.,CASSLAGTGVDEQYF
TRBJ1-1,TRBV28,15,.,.,CASRTSTGSHAEAFF
TRBJ2-5,TRBV11-3,13,.,.,CASSLRGAETQYF
TRBJ2-7,TRBV11-2,14,.,.,CASSTRRGRYEQYF
TRBJ1-2,TRBV29-1,19,.,.,CSVVVQAGLAGRVVYGYTF
TRBJ1-1,TRBV4-1,12,.,few,CASSRRGTEAFF
TRBJ1-5,TRBV19,16,TRBD1,few,CASSPLTGQGHQPQHF
TRBJ2-7,TRBV6-4,14,TRBD1,few,CASNRDRRSYEQYF
TRBJ2-3,TRBV2,15,TRBD2,.,CASRTGGSVVDTQYF
TRBJ1-4,TRBV9,14,.,.,CASSVEGVNEKLFF
TRBJ2-3,TRBV28,13,TRBD1,.,CASRSGGKDTQYF
TRBJ1-2,TRBV18,17,.,many,CASSPPGTVTGSYGYTF
TRBJ2-5,TRBV6-5,14,.,.,CASSSGLVRETQYF
TRBJ1-1,TRBV9,15,.,.,CASSPQGQWNTEAFF
TRBJ2-2,TRBV10-3,16,TRBD2,.,CAISEMMAGDTGELFF
TRBJ1-6,TRBV19,16,.,.,CASSSKGLTNNSPLHF
TRBJ1-1,TRBV6-5,12,.,once,CASSQDYTEAFF
TRBJ2-1,TRBV2,15,.,.,CASSEPGSLANEQFF
TRBJ1-1,TRBV4-1,12,.,.,CASSQGRDGAFF
TRBJ2-7,TRBV19,11,.,.,CASSTTYEQYF
TRBJ2-7,TRBV2,14,TRBD2,.,CASRLSGTRDEQYF
TRBJ1-2,TRBV5-4,13,.,.,CASSSGSGYGYTF
TRBJ2-3,TRBV6-1,15,.,.,CASSHNPHGTDTQYF
TRBJ2-1,TRBV6-1,13,.,.,CASKTAGWGEQFF
TRBJ2-5,TRBV5-4,16,TRBD1,.,CASSLLTGRGQETQYF
TRBJ2-1,TRBV4-1,17,.,.,CASSQDPAGSSYNEQFF
TRBJ2-1,TRBV10-3,16,TRBD2,.,CAITDSPSGRLNEQFF
TRBJ1-1,TRBV5-1,15,.,.,CASSLERAANTEAFF
TRBJ2-6,TRBV4-1,15,.,.,CASSQEGDGANVLTF
TRBJ2-2,TRBV9,18,TRBD2,.,CASSPRTSGLRRTGELFF